Below are 27 T cell receptor beta chains sequenced from a single sample in a study of identical twins. One entry per CDR3 protein results from TCRdb running MiXCR on the 5' RACE reads. This table has around 1.7 million distinct CDR3 sequences, less than 40% appearing once. Sequencing was done on a sample of cord blood. All receptors derive from a newborn girl in good health.

The chain joins TRBV6-6 to TRBJ1-6; 8 bases map to TRBD1. Germline assignment: CDR1 MNHNY and CDR2 SVGAGI (reference sequence). J lost 10 bases, V lost 2 bases, and 10 bases had no gene match. The CDR3 consists of 16 residues. The CDR3, as DNA: TGTGCCAGCAGTTACGTACAAACAGGGGGGGGATCACCCCTCCACTTT. Translating it yields CASSYVQTGGGSPLHF.

With regard to this clonotype: Being one base from a much bigger clone, this may be a read error. The V call is TRBV27, the J call TRBJ2-7, with D unclear. The length of the CDR3 is 13 residues. Germline lookup yields CDR1 MNHEY and CDR2 SMNVEV (reference sequence). CDR3 DNA sequence: TGTGCCAGCAGTTTATCGCGCCACTACGGGCAGTACTTC. This encodes CASSLSRHYGQYF.

The J gene is TRBJ1-2, the V gene TRBV29-1; TRBD1 might be the D (6 bases). Trimming took off 1 base at V and 3 bases at J, with 12 bases between the two ends. There are 14 residues in the CDR3. Germline CDR1 and CDR2: SQVTM and ANQGSEA. The CDR3 DNA is TGCAGCGTTGAAGGACAGGTGGGACACTATGGCTACACCTTC. As protein: CSVEGQVGHYGYTF.

The chain combines TRBV5-5 with TRBJ2-2; no firm D call. This CDR3 comprises 12 residues. The V and J ends lost 1 base and 9 bases respectively, with 7 bases between them. Germline V gives CDR1 SGHKS, CDR2 YYEKEE (reference sequence). CDR3 loop: CASSLSGRELFF. The DNA for the CDR3 is TGTGCCAGCAGCTTGTCGGGCAGGGAGCTGTTTTTT.

This clonotype occurred a few times. The rearrangement joins TRBV11-2 to TRBJ2-4; possible D gene TRBD2, 5 bases. Near its end, the DNA agrees better with TRBJ2-5, so the J call may be wrong. Germline V gives CDR1 SGHAT, CDR2 FQNNGV. This CDR3 comprises 13 residues. This CDR3 reads CASSFGIEGTQYF. The CDR3 bases are TGTGCCAGCAGCTTTGGTATAGAGGGGACCCAGTACTTC.

This chain joins TRBV20-1 and TRBJ1-1; D is possibly TRBD1 (6 bases). This CDR3 has 11 residues. The V end was cut by 7 bases, the J end by 8 bases, with 14 bases between. CDR1 is DFQATT and CDR2 is SNEGSKA in the germline V gene (reference sequence). The CDR3 is CSGEQGQEAFF. The CDR3 nucleotides are TGCAGTGGGGAGCAGGGGCAGGAAGCTTTCTTT.

This clonotype was detected a few times. The V call is TRBV29-1, the J call TRBJ2-7, with D perhaps matching TRBD2 (6 bases). Germline V gene data show CDR1 as SQVTM and CDR2 as ANQGSEA. V was clipped by 7 bases and J by 3 bases, with 10 bases between them. The CDR3 extends over 11 amino acids. CDR3 sequence: CSGSRGYEQYF. The CDR3 bases are TGCAGCGGTTCGCGGGGCTACGAGCAGTACTTC.

There are a few counts of this clonotype. A junction end diverges from the germline sequence, so it may reflect a read error. This chain joins TRBV7-2 and TRBJ1-2; 8 bases align to TRBD1. Germline CDR1 and CDR2: SGHTA and FQGNSA. This CDR3 contains 13 residues. The CDR3 DNA sequence: TGTGCCGGCAGCTTGGACAGGGAGGCTGGCTACACCTTC. Amino acid sequence: CAGSLDREAGYTF. The entire variable domain, with the rest obtained from reference TRBV7-2 and TRBJ1-2, is as follows: GAGVSQSPSNKVTEKGKDVELRCDPISGHTALYWYRQSLGQGLEFLIYFQGNSAPDKSGLPSDRFSAERTGGSVSTLTIQRTQQEDSAVYLCAGSLDREAGYTFGSGTRLTVV.

The sample holds a few counts of this clonotype. This chain links TRBV6-5 with TRBJ2-7; D is unclear. Looked up from germline, CDR1 is MNHEY and CDR2 is SVGAGI. The length of the CDR3 is 18 residues. Trimming took off 0 bases at V and 2 bases at J, with 20 bases between the two ends. The CDR3 DNA follows: TGTGCCAGCAGTTACTCGTCCGGGTATAGGCTCGTGCCCTACGAGCAGTACTTC. Encoded protein: CASSYSSGYRLVPYEQYF.

This rearrangement joins TRBV19 to TRBJ2-5; the match to TRBD1 covers 11 bases. The CDR3 has 16 amino acids. V was clipped by 5 bases and J by 2 bases; unmatched bases: 7. The germline CDR1 and CDR2 sequences are LNHDA and SQIVND (reference sequence). DNA of the CDR3: TGTGCCAGTAGTGCTTACCGGGACAGGGGGCAAGAGACCCAGTACTTC. It encodes CASSAYRDRGQETQYF.

The chain carries TRBV20-1 and TRBJ1-1; 8 nucleotides match TRBD1. Germline values: CDR1 DFQATT, CDR2 SNEGSKA (reference sequence). There are 14 residues in the CDR3. V was clipped by 5 bases and J by 11 bases; unmatched bases: 16. The DNA for the CDR3 is TGCAGTGCTGCCGCGACGAGACAGGGGCGTTACGCTTTCTTT. This translates into CSAAATRQGRYAFF.

The chain is built from TRBV28 and TRBJ1-4; a possible D gene is TRBD1 (6 bases). The CDR3 is 15 amino acids. Germline values: CDR1 MDHEN, CDR2 SYDVKM. With 4 bases removed from V and 7 bases from J, the gap between germline ends came to 16 bases. CDR3 loop: CASSSHRARSEKLFF. The CDR3, as DNA: TGTGCCAGCAGTTCTCACAGGGCCCGGTCTGAAAAACTGTTTTTT.

In its sample, this clonotype was seen a few times. The rearrangement links TRBV9 to TRBJ1-2; the match to TRBD1 covers 7 bases. The CDR3 is 12 residues long. Germline V lookup: CDR1 SGDLS, CDR2 YYNGEE. The V and J ends lost 5 bases and 6 bases, in that order; junction bases with no gene match: 4. CDR3 sequence reads: CASRGTDDGYTF. For the CDR3, the DNA is TGTGCCAGCAGGGGGACAGACGATGGCTACACCTTC.

The chain joins TRBV12-3 or TRBV12-4 to TRBJ2-3; D unresolved. V was shortened by 5 bases and J by 4 bases, with 10 bases between the two germline ends. The CDR3 length is 13 residues. CDR3 bases: TGTGCCAGCAGTGCTCTGCGCGCAGATACGCAGTATTTT. Translating it yields CASSALRADTQYF.

This sequence joins TRBV15 and TRBJ1-6, with 8 bases aligning to TRBD1. This CDR3 is 15 amino acids long. CDR1 is LNHNV, CDR2 YYDKDF, per germline (reference sequence). Trimming cost V 2 bases and J 10 bases; bases outside gene matches: 7. The CDR3 loop reads CATSRSGQAFSPLHF. For the CDR3, the DNA is TGTGCCACCAGCAGATCGGGACAGGCGTTCTCACCCCTCCACTTT.

This sequence joins TRBV6-5 and TRBJ1-2, with 8 bases matching TRBD1. CDR1 and CDR2 from the germline V gene are MNHEY and SVGAGI. V shed 2 bases, J shed 4 bases, and the junction held 3 bases outside the gene matches. The CDR3 is made up of 14 amino acids. This CDR3 is CASSYDTGGYGYTF. CDR3 nucleotide sequence: TGTGCCAGCAGTTACGATACAGGGGGCTATGGCTACACCTTC.

The chain joins TRBV27 to TRBJ2-7, with 8 bases identical to TRBD2. Losses at the gene ends were 1 base for V and 4 bases for J; bases not matched to a gene: 12. This CDR3 has 17 residues. The germline gives CDR1 MNHEY, CDR2 SMNVEV (reference sequence). CDR3 protein: CASSLWGERELLYEQYF. Here the CDR3 DNA reads TGTGCCAGCAGTTTATGGGGCGAGCGGGAGTTACTGTACGAGCAGTACTTC.

This clonotype occurred many times. The rearrangement joins TRBV12-3 or TRBV12-4 to TRBJ2-7; the D is unclear. Trimming pared 5 bases from V and 6 bases from J, leaving 11 bases between. The CDR3 is made up of 12 amino acids. CDR3 sequence (DNA): TGTGCCAGCAGTCCCTCTCGAATCGAGCAGTACTTC. It codes for CASSPSRIEQYF.

The rearrangement links TRBV7-9 to TRBJ2-3; 7 bases agree with TRBD2. Per germline, CDR1 SEHNR and CDR2 FQNEAQ (reference sequence). The CDR3 covers 14 residues. V shed 5 bases and J 4 bases; nucleotides not matched to a gene: 6. This CDR3 reads CASSPRAGADTQYF. CDR3 DNA sequence: TGTGCCAGCAGCCCGAGGGCGGGGGCAGATACGCAGTATTTT.

There are a few counts of this clonotype. The rearrangement uses TRBV12-3 or TRBV12-4 and TRBJ1-4, with TRBD1 identical over 7 bases. The CDR3 sequence is 15 residues long. The trim removed 7 bases at V and 6 bases at J, leaving 11 bases unmatched. CDR3 bases: TGTGCCAGCACCATAGGGGACAGCCCTTATGAAAAACTGTTTTTT. It codes for CASTIGDSPYEKLFF.

The chain uses TRBV6-6 and TRBJ2-1; TRBD2 matches 12 bases. CDR3 length: 15 residues. From germline, CDR1 is MNHNY and CDR2 SVGAGI (reference sequence). Trimming at V came to 6 bases and at J to 7 bases, leaving 7 bases not matched to a gene. This chain's CDR3 is CASSRTSGTRNEQFF. CDR3 DNA: TGTGCCAGCAGCCGGACTAGCGGGACAAGGAATGAGCAGTTCTTC.

This clonotype was seen repeatedly, ten times or more. The V call is TRBV29-1, the J call TRBJ2-1, with TRBD2 matching 11 bases. CDR3 length: 16 amino acids. Looked up from germline, CDR1 is SQVTM and CDR2 is ANQGSEA. V gave up 6 bases and J gave up 4 bases; unmatched junction bases: 11. The CDR3 region is CSVSFRLAGTYNEQFF. The CDR3 DNA sequence: TGCAGCGTCTCTTTCAGACTAGCGGGGACGTACAATGAGCAGTTCTTC.

This clonotype has only one observation. One junction end disagrees with the germline gene, perhaps due to a read error. The chain has TRBV3-1 and TRBJ2-1, with TRBD2 matching over 16 bases. The germline gives CDR1 LGHDT, CDR2 YNNKEL (reference sequence). The CDR3 contains 19 residues. CDR3 sequence reads: CASSQDRGLAGGHYDEQFF. CDR3 DNA sequence: TGTGCCAGCAGCCAAGATAGGGGACTAGCGGGAGGGCACTACGATGAGCAGTTCTTC.

This clonotype turned up a few times. The rearrangement joins TRBV10-3 to TRBJ2-7, with a tentative D call TRBD1 (5 bases). Per the germline V gene, CDR1 is ENHRY and CDR2 is SYGVKD. V lost 3 bases and J lost 1, with 10 bases in between. This CDR3 spans 14 amino acids. CDR3 residues: CAISEEPGSYEQYF. The DNA for the CDR3 is TGTGCCATCAGTGAAGAACCAGGGTCCTACGAGCAGTACTTC.

V and J are TRBV7-2 and TRBJ1-5; maybe TRBD1 (5 bases). Trimming cost V 2 bases and J 4 bases, with 15 bases left between them. CDR3 length: 16 residues. In germline, CDR1 is SGHTA, CDR2 FQGNSA. CDR3: CASSLMPGLTNQPQHF. The CDR3 DNA follows: TGTGCCAGCAGCTTAATGCCGGGACTCACTAATCAGCCCCAGCATTTT.

The chain recombines TRBV12-3 or TRBV12-4 with TRBJ2-1; D not resolved. This CDR3 spans 15 amino acids. The V gene lost 1 base and the J gene lost 7 bases, with 14 bases spanning the gap. In DNA form, the CDR3 reads TGTGCCAGCAGTTTAGGGACCACGGGCCCTAATGAGCAGTTCTTC. As protein: CASSLGTTGPNEQFF.

The sample holds many counts of this clonotype. The genes are TRBV7-2 and TRBJ1-5; D might be TRBD1 (6 bases). The ends were cut back, 1 base at V and 3 bases at J, with 10 bases in the middle. This CDR3 has 15 amino acids. CDR1 SGHTA and CDR2 FQGNSA come from the germline V gene. Here the CDR3 DNA reads TGTGCCAGCAGCTTAGTGGGGGACAACAATCAGCCCCAGCATTTT. This codes for CASSLVGDNNQPQHF.